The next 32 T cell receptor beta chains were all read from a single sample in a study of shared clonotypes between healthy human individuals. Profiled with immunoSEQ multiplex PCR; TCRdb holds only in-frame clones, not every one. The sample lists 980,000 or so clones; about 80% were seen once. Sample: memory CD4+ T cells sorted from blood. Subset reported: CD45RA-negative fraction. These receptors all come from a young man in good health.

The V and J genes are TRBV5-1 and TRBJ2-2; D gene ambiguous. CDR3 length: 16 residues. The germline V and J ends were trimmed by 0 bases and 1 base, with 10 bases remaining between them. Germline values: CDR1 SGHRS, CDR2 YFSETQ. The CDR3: CASSLGSSVNTGELFF. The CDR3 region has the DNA TGCGCCAGCAGCTTGGGGAGCAGCGTGAACACCGGGGAGCTGTTTTTT. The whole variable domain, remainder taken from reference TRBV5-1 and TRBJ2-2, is KAGVTQTPRYLIKTRGQQVTLSCSPISGHRSVSWYQQTPGQGLQFLFEYFSETQRNKGNFPGRFSGRQFSNSRSEMNVSTLELGDSALYLCASSLGSSVNTGELFFGEGSRLTVL.

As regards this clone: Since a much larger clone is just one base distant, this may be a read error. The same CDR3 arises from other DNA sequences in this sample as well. The CDR3 DNA sequence: TGCGCCAGCAGCTTGTCAGAGACCCAGTACTTC. Translating gives CASSLSETQYF. V is TRBV5-1 and J is TRBJ2-5; D unresolved. Germline V gene lookup returns CDR1 SGHRS and CDR2 YFSETQ. CDR3 length: 11 residues. The ends were cut back, 1 base at V and 4 bases at J, with 2 bases in the middle.

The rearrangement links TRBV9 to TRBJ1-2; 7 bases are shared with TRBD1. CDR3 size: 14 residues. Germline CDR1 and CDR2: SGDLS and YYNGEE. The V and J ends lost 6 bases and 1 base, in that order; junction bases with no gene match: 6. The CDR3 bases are TGTGCCAGCAAGGGGGCAACAATTAACTATGGCTACACCTTC. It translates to CASKGATINYGYTF.

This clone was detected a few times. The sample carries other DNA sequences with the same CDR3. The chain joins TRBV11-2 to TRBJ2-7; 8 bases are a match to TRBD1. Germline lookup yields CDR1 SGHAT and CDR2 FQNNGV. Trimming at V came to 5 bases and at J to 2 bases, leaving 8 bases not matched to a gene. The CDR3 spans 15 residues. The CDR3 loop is CASSLARDRPYEQYF. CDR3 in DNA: TGTGCCAGCAGCCTTGCTAGGGACAGGCCCTACGAGCAGTACTTC.

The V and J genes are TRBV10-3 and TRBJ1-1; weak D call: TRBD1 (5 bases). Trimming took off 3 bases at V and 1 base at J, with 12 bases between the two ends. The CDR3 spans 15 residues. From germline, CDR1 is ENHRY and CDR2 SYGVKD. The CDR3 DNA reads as TGTGCCATCAGTGATGAGGGGCTGGGGAACACTGAAGCTTTCTTT. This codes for CAISDEGLGNTEAFF.

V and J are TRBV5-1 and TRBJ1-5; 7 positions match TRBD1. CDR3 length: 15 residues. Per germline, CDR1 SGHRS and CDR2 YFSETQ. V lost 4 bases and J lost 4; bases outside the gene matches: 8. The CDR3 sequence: CASSPGTALNQPQHF. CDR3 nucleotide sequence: TGCGCCAGCAGCCCAGGGACAGCTCTTAATCAGCCCCAGCATTTT.

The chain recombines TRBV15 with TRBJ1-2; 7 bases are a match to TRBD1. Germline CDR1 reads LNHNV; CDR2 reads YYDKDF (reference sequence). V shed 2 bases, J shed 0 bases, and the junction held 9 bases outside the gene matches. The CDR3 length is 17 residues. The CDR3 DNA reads TGTGCCACCAGCAGACCCGACAGACAGGGAGCTAACTATGGCTACACCTTC. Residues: CATSRPDRQGANYGYTF.

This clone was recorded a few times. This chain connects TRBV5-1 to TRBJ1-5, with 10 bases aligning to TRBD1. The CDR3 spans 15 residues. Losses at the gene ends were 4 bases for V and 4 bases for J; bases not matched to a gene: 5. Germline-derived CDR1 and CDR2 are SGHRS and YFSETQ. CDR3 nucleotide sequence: TGCGCCAGCAGCCCAGGGACAGGGGTAAATCAGCCCCAGCATTTT. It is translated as CASSPGTGVNQPQHF.

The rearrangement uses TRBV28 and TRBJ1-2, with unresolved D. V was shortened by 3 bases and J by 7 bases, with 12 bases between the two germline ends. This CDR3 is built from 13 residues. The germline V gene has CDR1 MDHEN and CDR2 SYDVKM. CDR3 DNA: TGTGCCAGCAGTTTTAAGGGCGGGCGTGGCTACACCTTC. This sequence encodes CASSFKGGRGYTF.

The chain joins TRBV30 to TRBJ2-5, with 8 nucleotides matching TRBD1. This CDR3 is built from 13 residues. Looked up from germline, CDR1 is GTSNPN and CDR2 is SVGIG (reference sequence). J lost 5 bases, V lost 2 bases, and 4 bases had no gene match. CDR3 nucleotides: TGTGCCTGGAGTTCAGGGGGCCCGGAGACCCAGTACTTC. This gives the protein CAWSSGGPETQYF.

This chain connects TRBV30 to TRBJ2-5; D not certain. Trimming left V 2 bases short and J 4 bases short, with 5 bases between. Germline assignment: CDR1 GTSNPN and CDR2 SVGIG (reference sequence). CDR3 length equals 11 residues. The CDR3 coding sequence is TGTGCCTGGAGTAACTCAGAGACCCAGTACTTC. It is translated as CAWSNSETQYF.

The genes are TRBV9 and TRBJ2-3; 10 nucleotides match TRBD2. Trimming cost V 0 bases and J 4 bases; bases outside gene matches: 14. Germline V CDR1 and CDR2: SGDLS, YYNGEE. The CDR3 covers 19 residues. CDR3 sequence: CASSVEYGLAVGPADTQYF. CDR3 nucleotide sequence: TGTGCCAGCAGCGTAGAATACGGACTAGCGGTAGGACCGGCAGATACGCAGTATTTT.

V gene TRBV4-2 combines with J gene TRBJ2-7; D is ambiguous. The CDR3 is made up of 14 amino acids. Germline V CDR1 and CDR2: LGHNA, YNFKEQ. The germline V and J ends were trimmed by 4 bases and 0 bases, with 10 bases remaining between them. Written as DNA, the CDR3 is TGTGCCAGCAGCCCCCAGGATAACTCCTACGAGCAGTACTTC. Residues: CASSPQDNSYEQYF.

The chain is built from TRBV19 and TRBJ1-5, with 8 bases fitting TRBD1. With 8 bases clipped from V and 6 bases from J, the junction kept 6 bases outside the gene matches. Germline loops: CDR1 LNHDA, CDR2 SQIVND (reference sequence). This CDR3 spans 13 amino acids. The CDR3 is CASCTGGSQPQHF. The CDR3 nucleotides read TGTGCCAGTTGCACAGGGGGTAGTCAGCCCCAGCATTTT.

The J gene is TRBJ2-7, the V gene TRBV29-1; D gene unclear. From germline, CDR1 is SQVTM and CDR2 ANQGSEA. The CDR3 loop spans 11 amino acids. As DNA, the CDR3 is TGCCCCTCCCACAACTCCTACGAGCAGTACTTC. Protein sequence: CPSHNSYEQYF.

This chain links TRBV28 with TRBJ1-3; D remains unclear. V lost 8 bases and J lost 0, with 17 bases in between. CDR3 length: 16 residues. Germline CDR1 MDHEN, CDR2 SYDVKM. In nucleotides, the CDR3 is TGTGCCAGCCTGGAGGGCACGTCGGGCTCTGGAAACACCATATATTTT. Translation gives CASLEGTSGSGNTIYF.

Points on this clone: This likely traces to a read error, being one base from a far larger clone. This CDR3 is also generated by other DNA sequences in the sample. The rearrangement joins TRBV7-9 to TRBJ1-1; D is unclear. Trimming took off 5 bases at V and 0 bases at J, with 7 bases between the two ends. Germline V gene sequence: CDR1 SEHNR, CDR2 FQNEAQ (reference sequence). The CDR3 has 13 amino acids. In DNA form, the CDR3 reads TGTGCCAGCAGCCCGAACATGAACACTGAAGCTTTCTTT. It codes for CASSPNMNTEAFF.

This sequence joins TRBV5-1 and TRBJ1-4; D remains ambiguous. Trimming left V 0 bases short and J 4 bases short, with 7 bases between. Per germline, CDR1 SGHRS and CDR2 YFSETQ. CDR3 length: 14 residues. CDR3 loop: CASSLGPDNEKLFF. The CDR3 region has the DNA TGCGCCAGCAGCTTGGGTCCCGATAATGAAAAACTGTTTTTT.

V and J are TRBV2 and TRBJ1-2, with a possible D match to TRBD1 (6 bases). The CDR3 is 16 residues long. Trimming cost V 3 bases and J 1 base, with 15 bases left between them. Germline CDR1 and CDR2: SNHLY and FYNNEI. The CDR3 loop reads CASSEPGVVSNYGYTF. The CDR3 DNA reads TGTGCCAGCAGTGAGCCAGGGGTAGTAAGTAACTATGGCTACACCTTC.

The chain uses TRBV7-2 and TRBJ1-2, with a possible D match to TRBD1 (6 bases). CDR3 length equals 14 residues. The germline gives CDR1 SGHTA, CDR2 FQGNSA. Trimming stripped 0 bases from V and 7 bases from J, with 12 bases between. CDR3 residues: CASSLAGQGRGYTF. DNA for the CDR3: TGTGCCAGCAGCTTAGCGGGGCAGGGGCGTGGCTACACCTTC.

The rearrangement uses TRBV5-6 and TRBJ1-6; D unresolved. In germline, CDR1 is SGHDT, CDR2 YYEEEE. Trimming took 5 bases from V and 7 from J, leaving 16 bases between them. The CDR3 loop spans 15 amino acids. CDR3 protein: CASSWSGSKNSPLHF. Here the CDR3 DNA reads TGTGCCAGCAGTTGGTCGGGCAGCAAAAATTCACCCCTCCACTTT.

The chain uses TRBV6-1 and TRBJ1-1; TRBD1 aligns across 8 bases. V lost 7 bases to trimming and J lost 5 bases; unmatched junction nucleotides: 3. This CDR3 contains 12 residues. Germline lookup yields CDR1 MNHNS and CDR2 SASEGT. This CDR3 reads CASTGTGTEAFF. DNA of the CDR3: TGTGCCAGCACCGGGACAGGTACTGAAGCTTTCTTT.

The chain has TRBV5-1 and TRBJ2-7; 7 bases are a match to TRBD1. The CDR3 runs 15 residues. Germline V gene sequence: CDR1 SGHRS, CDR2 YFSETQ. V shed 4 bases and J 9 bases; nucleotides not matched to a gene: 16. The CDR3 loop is CASSALGDSAFWQYF. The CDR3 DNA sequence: TGCGCCAGCAGCGCCCTCGGGGACAGCGCATTCTGGCAGTACTTC.

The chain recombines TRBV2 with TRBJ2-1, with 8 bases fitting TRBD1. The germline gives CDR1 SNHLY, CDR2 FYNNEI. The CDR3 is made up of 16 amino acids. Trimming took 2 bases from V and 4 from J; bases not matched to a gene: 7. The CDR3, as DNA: TGTGCCAGCAGTGAACCCGGGGACAGGCGATACAATGAGCAGTTCTTC. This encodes CASSEPGDRRYNEQFF.

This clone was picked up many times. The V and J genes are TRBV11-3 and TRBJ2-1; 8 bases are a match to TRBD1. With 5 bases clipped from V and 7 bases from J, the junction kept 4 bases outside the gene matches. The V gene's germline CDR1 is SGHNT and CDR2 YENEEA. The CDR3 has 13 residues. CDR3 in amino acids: CASSPGQGNEQFF. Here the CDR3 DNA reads TGTGCCAGCAGCCCCGGACAGGGAAATGAGCAGTTCTTC. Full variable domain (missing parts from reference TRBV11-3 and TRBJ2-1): EAGVVQSPRYKIIEKKQPVAFWCNPISGHNTLYWYLQNLGQGPELLIRYENEEAVDDSQLPKDRFSAERLKGVDSTLKIQPAELGDSAVYLCASSPGQGNEQFFGPGTRLTVL.

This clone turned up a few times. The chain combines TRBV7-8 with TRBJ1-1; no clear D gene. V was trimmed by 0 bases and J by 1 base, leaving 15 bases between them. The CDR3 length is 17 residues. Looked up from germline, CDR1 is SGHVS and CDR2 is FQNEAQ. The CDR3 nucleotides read TGTGCCAGCAGCTTAGCTGGGTCTAATAAAAAGAACACTGAAGCTTTCTTT. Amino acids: CASSLAGSNKKNTEAFF.

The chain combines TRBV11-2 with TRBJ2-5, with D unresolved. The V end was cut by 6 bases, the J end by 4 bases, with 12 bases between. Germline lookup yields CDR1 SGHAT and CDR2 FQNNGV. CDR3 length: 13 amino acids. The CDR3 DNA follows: TGTGCCAGCAGTCCATCAACTGGAGAGACCCAGTACTTC. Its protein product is CASSPSTGETQYF.

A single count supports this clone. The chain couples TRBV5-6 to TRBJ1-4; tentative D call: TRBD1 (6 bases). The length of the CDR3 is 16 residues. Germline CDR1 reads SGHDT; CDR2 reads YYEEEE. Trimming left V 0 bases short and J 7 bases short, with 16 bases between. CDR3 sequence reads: CASSLAKQGFGEKLFF. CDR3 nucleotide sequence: TGTGCCAGCAGCTTGGCCAAGCAGGGGTTCGGTGAAAAACTGTTTTTT.

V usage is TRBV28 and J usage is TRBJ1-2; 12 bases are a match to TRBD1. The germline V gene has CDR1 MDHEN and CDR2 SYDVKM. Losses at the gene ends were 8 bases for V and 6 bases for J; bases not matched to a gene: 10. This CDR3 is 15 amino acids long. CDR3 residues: CASLHGDRGLNGYTF. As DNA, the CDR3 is TGTGCCAGCCTTCACGGGGACAGGGGGCTCAATGGCTACACCTTC.

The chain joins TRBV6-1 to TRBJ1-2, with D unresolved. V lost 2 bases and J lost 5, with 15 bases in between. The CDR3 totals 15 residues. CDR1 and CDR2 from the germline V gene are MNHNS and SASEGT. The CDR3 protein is CASSERGVSGYGYTF. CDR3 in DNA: TGTGCCAGCAGTGAACGGGGTGTCAGCGGATATGGCTACACCTTC.

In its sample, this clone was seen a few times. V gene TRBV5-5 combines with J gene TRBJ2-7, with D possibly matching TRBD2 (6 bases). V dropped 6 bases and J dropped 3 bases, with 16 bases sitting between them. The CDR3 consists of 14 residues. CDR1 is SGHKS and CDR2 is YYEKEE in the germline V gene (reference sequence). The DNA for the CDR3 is TGTGCCAGCACCTCGCGTAGCGGAATCTACGAGCAGTACTTC. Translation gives CASTSRSGIYEQYF.

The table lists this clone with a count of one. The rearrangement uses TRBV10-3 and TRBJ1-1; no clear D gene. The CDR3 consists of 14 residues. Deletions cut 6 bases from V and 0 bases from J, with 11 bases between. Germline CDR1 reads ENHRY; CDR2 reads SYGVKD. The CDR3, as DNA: TGTGCCATCAGCCATATCCTGGTGAACACTGAAGCTTTCTTT. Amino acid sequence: CAISHILVNTEAFF.